One and the same sample provided the 18 T cell receptor beta chains below, sequenced in a study of T cell repertoires in cytomegalovirus infection. TCRdb ran MiXCR on the reads and lists one entry per CDR3 protein. The table lists some 920,000 distinct CDR3 sequences, approximately 33% of them singletons, with 10% to 15% in the top ten. These receptors have no identified antigens. Sequencing used cultured CD8+ T cells from PBMCs, obtained from culture after CMV antigen stimulation. These receptors were obtained from a human donor in good health (CMV status not recorded). Some clones in this sample may be carry-over from other donors' samples.

This sequence joins TRBV29-1 and TRBJ1-2, with D uncertain. The CDR3 runs 12 residues. V was shortened by 7 bases and J by 1 base, with 10 bases between the two germline ends. Germline lookup yields CDR1 SQVTM and CDR2 ANQGSEA. The CDR3 loop reads CSADWGNYGYTF. For the CDR3, the DNA is TGCAGCGCCGATTGGGGTAACTATGGCTACACCTTC. The variable domain in full, completed from reference TRBV29-1 and TRBJ1-2, reads SAVISQKPSRDICQRGTSLTIQCQVDSQVTMMFWYRQQPGQSLTLIATANQGSEATYESGFVIDKFPISRPNLTFSTLTVSNMSPEDSSIYLCSADWGNYGYTFGSGTRLTVV.

This chain connects TRBV11-1 to TRBJ2-1; TRBD2 aligns across 11 bases. The CDR3 is 15 residues long. Germline V lookup: CDR1 SGHAT, CDR2 FQDESV (reference sequence). The V segment lost 4 bases and the J segment 9 bases; nucleotides outside the gene matches: 8. The DNA for the CDR3 is TGTGCCAGCAGCTCCATAGCGGGGGGGCTTGGTGAGCAGTTCTTC. Its translation: CASSSIAGGLGEQFF.

The chain combines TRBV20-1 with TRBJ1-5; no definite D call. V dropped 0 bases and J dropped 5 bases, with 5 bases sitting between them. Germline CDR1 is DFQATT and CDR2 is SNEGSKA (reference sequence). The CDR3 consists of 12 residues. For the CDR3, the DNA is TGCAGTGCTAGAGAGCCCGATCAGCCCCAGCATTTT. This encodes CSAREPDQPQHF.

This clonotype was observed many times. In nucleotides, the CDR3 is TGTGCCAGCAGCTTAGGACGGCATAATGAAAAACTGTTTTTT. Its translation is CASSLGRHNEKLFF. The V call is TRBV7-2, the J call TRBJ1-4; D not resolved. The CDR3 contains 14 residues. CDR1 and CDR2 from the germline V gene are SGHTA and FQGNSA. V was trimmed by 1 base and J by 4 bases, leaving 7 bases between them. The variable domain in full, completed from reference TRBV7-2 and TRBJ1-4, reads GAGVSQSPSNKVTEKGKDVELRCDPISGHTALYWYRQSLGQGLEFLIYFQGNSAPDKSGLPSDRFSAERTGGSVSTLTIQRTQQEDSAVYLCASSLGRHNEKLFFGSGTQLSVL.

This sequence joins TRBV2 and TRBJ1-2; 9 bases align to TRBD1. This CDR3 has 12 residues. Germline CDR1 SNHLY, CDR2 FYNNEI. With V trimmed by 9 bases and J by 7 bases, 6 bases remained unmatched. The CDR3 protein is CASLGQGSGYTF. DNA of the CDR3: TGTGCCAGTTTGGGACAGGGATCTGGCTACACCTTC.

The chain employs TRBV9 and TRBJ2-1; TRBD1 agrees at 11 bases. Trimming at V came to 3 bases and at J to 8 bases, leaving 13 bases not matched to a gene. The CDR3 covers 17 residues. Germline V gene sequence: CDR1 SGDLS, CDR2 YYNGEE. Here the CDR3 reads CASSASWTGGFGDEQFF. The CDR3 DNA reads TGTGCCAGCAGCGCTTCGTGGACAGGGGGCTTTGGAGATGAGCAGTTCTTC.

This clonotype was counted many times. The rearrangement uses TRBV7-6 and TRBJ2-7, with D tentatively TRBD1 (6 bases). The CDR3 totals 13 residues. Trimming cost V 5 bases and J 6 bases, with 14 bases left between them. Germline CDR1 SGHVS, CDR2 FNYEAQ. DNA of the CDR3: TGTGCCAGCAGCCTGGGCCCAGGGGCCGAGCAGTACGTC. Protein: CASSLGPGAEQYV.

The chain uses TRBV9 and TRBJ1-2, with TRBD1 identical over 9 bases. Germline loops: CDR1 SGDLS, CDR2 YYNGEE. CDR3 length equals 21 residues. The V gene end was trimmed by 4 bases and the J gene end by 7 bases; junction bases not matched to a gene: 29. CDR3 sequence reads: CASSHPGQGEGQDGLSGGYTF. CDR3 coding DNA: TGTGCCAGCAGCCATCCGGGACAGGGCGAGGGTCAAGACGGCTTGTCAGGTGGCTACACCTTC.

This clonotype was counted only a few times. This chain joins TRBV5-1 and TRBJ1-1; no definite D call. Germline loops: CDR1 SGHRS, CDR2 YFSETQ. There are 13 residues in the CDR3. Trimming pared 0 bases from V and 11 bases from J, leaving 14 bases between. CDR3 coding DNA: TGCGCCAGCAGCTTGGGCGGGTCCCAGGAGGCTTTCTTT. It codes for CASSLGGSQEAFF.

This chain joins TRBV6-5 and TRBJ2-7; D might be TRBD1 or TRBD2, each matching 5 bases. Deletions cut 1 base from V and 4 bases from J, with 11 bases between. The CDR3 consists of 14 residues. CDR1 and CDR2 from the germline V gene are MNHEY and SVGAGI. The CDR3: CASSYFGGGYEQYF. DNA for the CDR3: TGTGCCAGCAGTTACTTTGGGGGTGGATACGAGCAGTACTTC.

This chain links TRBV6-5 with TRBJ2-7; no clear D. The V end was cut by 0 bases, the J end by 6 bases, with 15 bases between. The CDR3 has 15 amino acids. The V gene's germline CDR1 is MNHEY and CDR2 SVGAGI. Here the CDR3 reads CASSYSAFRPGEQYF. The CDR3 DNA reads as TGTGCCAGCAGTTACTCGGCCTTTAGGCCCGGCGAGCAGTACTTC.

This clonotype was seen a few times. In nucleotides, the CDR3 is TGTGCCAGCAGCACCACAGGGGGCCCGGTCTATGGCTACACCTTC. This codes for CASSTTGGPVYGYTF. The chain carries TRBV7-9 and TRBJ1-2, with TRBD1 matching 9 bases. There are 15 residues in the CDR3. The germline V gene encodes CDR1 SEHNR and CDR2 FQNEAQ (reference sequence). V was pared by 5 bases and J by 4 bases, with 8 bases of the junction left unmatched. Combining the CDR3 with reference TRBV7-9 and TRBJ1-2 gives the whole variable domain DTGVSQNPRHKITKRGQNVTFRCDPISEHNRLYWYRQTLGQGPEFLTYFQNEAQLEKSRLLSDRFSAERPKGSFSTLEIQRTEQGDSAMYLCASSTTGGPVYGYTFGSGTRLTVV.

Note on this clonotype: The final CDR3 position lacks the conserved phenylalanine or tryptophan, pointing to a likely read error. The chain couples TRBV27 to TRBJ2-7; unclear D gene. The CDR3 is made up of 11 amino acids. The V and J ends lost 6 bases and 3 bases respectively, with 6 bases between them. Germline lookup yields CDR1 MNHEY and CDR2 SMNVEV (reference sequence). CDR3 sequence: CASRVGYEQYL. In DNA, the CDR3 is TGTGCCAGCAGAGTAGGCTACGAGCAGTACCTC.

The CDR3, as DNA: TGTGCCAGCAGCCGAACAGGAATGGGCAATGGCTACACCTTC. It codes for CASSRTGMGNGYTF. The rearrangement joins TRBV7-9 to TRBJ1-2; a weak D match, TRBD1 (5 bases). CDR3 size: 14 residues. Trimming shortened V by 5 bases and J by 6 bases, and 16 bases separated the two germline ends. The germline V gene has CDR1 SEHNR and CDR2 FQNEAQ (reference sequence).

This clonotype was detected only a few times. The chain employs TRBV19 and TRBJ2-7, with D possibly being TRBD2 (5 bases). Germline CDR1 reads LNHDA; CDR2 reads SQIVND (reference sequence). Trimming cost V 3 bases and J 2 bases, with 14 bases left between them. CDR3 length equals 15 residues. CDR3 DNA sequence: TGTGCCAGTAGTATGGACGGGGTAACCACCTACGAGCAGTACTTC. It translates to CASSMDGVTTYEQYF.

The chain employs TRBV5-6 and TRBJ1-6, with a possible D match to TRBD1 (5 bases). The CDR3 length is 16 residues. The V gene's germline CDR1 is SGHDT and CDR2 YYEEEE. Trimming stripped 0 bases from V and 11 bases from J, with 18 bases between. CDR3 DNA sequence: TGTGCCAGCAGCTTGGGCATCCAGGGCCTTGGGACACCCCTCCACTTT. Its protein product is CASSLGIQGLGTPLHF.

CDR3 protein: CASSTVRDSPYEQYV. The CDR3 bases are TGTGCCAGCAGCACTGTGAGGGACAGTCCCTACGAGCAGTACGTC. This sequence joins TRBV6-8 and TRBJ2-7, with 7 bases fitting TRBD1. CDR3 size: 15 residues. Per the germline V gene, CDR1 is MNHGY and CDR2 is SAAAGT. The V and J ends lost 6 bases and 2 bases, in that order; junction bases with no gene match: 10.

This clonotype was counted between two and nine times. The V gene is TRBV4-2, the J gene TRBJ2-3; D unclear. Trimming cost V 5 bases and J 2 bases, with 11 bases left between them. The CDR3 length is 14 residues. Looked up from germline, CDR1 is LGHNA and CDR2 is YNFKEQ. The CDR3 reads CASSMGRTTDTQYF. In nucleotides, the CDR3 is TGTGCCAGCAGCATGGGTAGGACCACAGATACGCAGTATTTT.